This T cell receptor beta chain stems from a study of radiation and T cells in renal cell carcinoma. Study-wide results and limits: Without pretreatment biopsies, baseline tumor clonotype presence was undetermined. In blood, top tumor clones expanded by 2 weeks, shrinking by 4.

Only one count was recorded for this clone. Its antigen is unknown. Germline CDR1 is MDHEN and CDR2 is SYDVKM. V was clipped by 8 bases and J by 4 bases; unmatched bases: 4. The CDR3 runs to 13 residues. Time point meaning: blood 4 weeks post-SBRT, at nephrectomy. This sample's treatment: 15 Gy SBRT to primary tumor, nephrectomy 4 weeks later. Clones were read by immunoSEQ multiplex PCR, and TCRdb kept only the in-frame ones, dropping some. The sample consists of 130,000 to 150,000 clones, 80% to 90% of them appearing once. The gene calls are TRBV28 and TRBJ2-2; 7 nucleotides agree with TRBD2. This TCR was sampled from a woman in her 50s with renal cell carcinoma. Sequences were derived from blood, sampled from a patient whose treatment included radiotherapy and nephrectomy. CDR3 residues: CASERGGTGELFF. The CDR3 DNA follows: TGTGCCAGCGAGCGGGGCGGCACCGGGGAGCTGTTTTTT.